Following are 23 T cell receptor beta chains from one sample sequenced in a study of long-term antiretroviral therapy in people with HIV. At the survey level, the v3.0 immunoSEQ assay was run. Some clones are missing from TCRdb's copy, which holds only in-frame ones; the method was immunoSEQ multiplex PCR. The sample includes about 35,000 clones, 75% to 85% of them seen just once. Here the sequenced sample was unsorted PBMCs, taken 0.3 years after starting antiretroviral therapy. The receptors derive from a man between 18 and 29 years old with HIV.

The genes are TRBV27 and TRBJ2-7; 8 bases match TRBD1. The CDR3 consists of 14 residues. Germline V gives CDR1 MNHEY, CDR2 SMNVEV (reference sequence). Trimming at V came to 2 bases and at J to 3 bases, leaving 3 bases not matched to a gene. The CDR3, as DNA: TGTGCCAGCAGTTTAGAAACAGGGGGCTACGAGCAGTACTTC. Its protein product is CASSLETGGYEQYF.

The chain couples TRBV27 to TRBJ1-5; D unresolved. CDR3 length equals 14 residues. The V gene lost 1 base and the J gene lost 7 bases, with 11 bases spanning the gap. The germline V gene has CDR1 MNHEY and CDR2 SMNVEV (reference sequence). The CDR3 loop reads CASSLFPGYQPQHF. The CDR3 nucleotides read TGTGCCAGCAGTTTATTCCCGGGGTACCAGCCCCAGCATTTT.

The rearrangement links TRBV7-9 to TRBJ1-4; D is uncertain. CDR1 and CDR2 (germline): SEHNR, FQNEAQ (reference sequence). Deletions cut 1 base from V and 0 bases from J, with 9 bases between. The CDR3 has 16 residues. The CDR3 sequence: CASSLEGSTTNEKLFF. The DNA for the CDR3 is TGTGCCAGCAGCTTAGAGGGATCCACAACTAATGAAAAACTGTTTTTT. Based on the CDR3 plus reference TRBV7-9 and TRBJ1-4, the full variable domain is DTGVSQNPRHKITKRGQNVTFRCDPISEHNRLYWYRQTLGQGPEFLTYFQNEAQLEKSRLLSDRFSAERPKGSFSTLEIQRTEQGDSAMYLCASSLEGSTTNEKLFFGSGTQLSVL.

The chain has TRBV6-5 and TRBJ2-3, with unresolved D. The V end lost 6 bases, the J end lost 5 bases, and 15 bases lay between the germline ends. Germline CDR1 and CDR2: MNHEY and SVGAGI. The CDR3 has 14 residues. The CDR3 nucleotides are TGTGCCAGCAGAGGGTCGGGTAGAGGAGATACGCAGTATTTT. This translates into CASRGSGRGDTQYF.

This clone was found once. This chain joins TRBV7-8 and TRBJ2-7, with no clear D. The CDR3 consists of 12 residues. Germline CDR1 and CDR2: SGHVS and FQNEAQ. The V gene lost 5 bases and the J gene lost 0 bases, with 5 bases spanning the gap. DNA of the CDR3: TGTGCCAGCAGCCCCAGCTCCTACGAGCAGTACTTC. It encodes CASSPSSYEQYF.

This chain connects TRBV6-6 to TRBJ1-5; 7 bases agree with TRBD1. Germline V gene lookup returns CDR1 MNHNY and CDR2 SVGAGI (reference sequence). The J segment lost 4 bases and the V segment lost 10 bases, leaving 7 bases of the junction unmatched. This CDR3 is 13 amino acids long. CDR3 sequence (DNA): TGTGCCATTTCCACAGGGGTTAATCAGCCCCAGCATTTT. Amino acids: CAISTGVNQPQHF.

This chain links TRBV5-1 with TRBJ1-3; 7 bases map to TRBD1. The CDR3 sequence is 14 residues long. V shed 3 bases, J shed 2 bases, and the junction held 2 bases outside the gene matches. CDR1 SGHRS and CDR2 YFSETQ come from the germline V gene. This chain's CDR3 is CASSWDRTGNTIYF. The CDR3 DNA follows: TGCGCCAGCAGCTGGGACAGAACTGGAAACACCATATATTTT.

The V and J genes are TRBV19 and TRBJ2-7; weak D call: TRBD2 (6 bases). The CDR3 is 17 residues long. The V end was cut by 3 bases, the J end by 0 bases, with 18 bases between. Looked up from germline, CDR1 is LNHDA and CDR2 is SQIVND (reference sequence). CDR3 sequence reads: CASSIDPGDSFSYEQYF. The CDR3 bases are TGTGCCAGTAGTATCGACCCCGGGGACTCCTTCTCCTACGAGCAGTACTTC.

The CDR3: CASSLGSRGELFF. CDR3 DNA: TGTGCCAGCAGCTTAGGGTCACGCGGGGAGCTGTTTTTT. The rearrangement joins TRBV13 to TRBJ2-2; D is uncertain. The CDR3 runs to 13 residues. The germline CDR1 and CDR2 sequences are PRHDT and FYEKMQ (reference sequence). The V gene lost 0 bases and the J gene lost 7 bases, with 6 bases spanning the gap. The whole variable domain, filled in from reference TRBV13 and TRBJ2-2, reads AAGVIQSPRHLIKEKRETATLKCYPIPRHDTVYWYQQGPGQDPQFLISFYEKMQSDKGSIPDRFSAQQFSDYHSELNMSSLELGDSALYFCASSLGSRGELFFGEGSRLTVL.

V gene TRBV10-3 combines with J gene TRBJ2-7, with D hard to call. The germline CDR1 and CDR2 sequences are ENHRY and SYGVKD. Trimming cost V 8 bases and J 0 bases, with 11 bases left between them. The CDR3 is made up of 13 amino acids. CDR3 sequence: CAIHPDGSYEQYF. CDR3 nucleotide sequence: TGTGCCATCCACCCGGACGGCTCCTACGAGCAGTACTTC.

CDR3 sequence reads: CASSFAPNTEAFF. Written as DNA, the CDR3 is TGTGCCAGCAGTTTTGCCCCAAACACTGAAGCTTTCTTT. The chain carries TRBV27 and TRBJ1-1; D not resolved. V was shortened by 3 bases and J by 2 bases, with 7 bases between the two germline ends. Germline assignment: CDR1 MNHEY and CDR2 SMNVEV (reference sequence). The CDR3 extends over 13 amino acids.

The genes are TRBV13 and TRBJ2-7; TRBD1 matches 9 bases. Germline loops: CDR1 PRHDT, CDR2 FYEKMQ (reference sequence). Losses at the gene ends were 5 bases for V and 9 bases for J; bases not matched to a gene: 17. The CDR3 contains 16 residues. The CDR3 loop is CASSVSGTGMPWGQYF. The CDR3 DNA follows: TGTGCCAGCAGCGTATCCGGGACAGGGATGCCCTGGGGGCAGTACTTC.

This clone was found a few times. The chain links TRBV7-9 to TRBJ2-7, with D tentatively TRBD2 (5 bases). Trimming pared 4 bases from V and 4 bases from J, leaving 14 bases between. The CDR3 runs to 14 residues. Germline V lookup: CDR1 SEHNR, CDR2 FQNEAQ (reference sequence). The CDR3 DNA follows: TGTGCCAGCAGCTCCGGAGAGGGAGAATACGAGCAGTACTTC. Translated: CASSSGEGEYEQYF.

This chain connects TRBV5-5 to TRBJ1-5; possible D gene TRBD1, 5 bases. The germline gives CDR1 SGHKS, CDR2 YYEKEE (reference sequence). This CDR3 has 14 residues. Trimming took 6 bases from V and 3 from J, leaving 13 bases between them. CDR3 region: CASTGQGSNQPQHF. The CDR3 coding sequence is TGTGCCAGCACCGGTCAGGGTTCCAATCAGCCCCAGCATTTT.

V gene TRBV27 combines with J gene TRBJ2-3, with 8 bases fitting TRBD2. The CDR3 loop spans 15 amino acids. CDR1 is MNHEY, CDR2 SMNVEV, per germline (reference sequence). The V and J ends lost 3 bases and 0 bases, in that order; junction bases with no gene match: 2. CDR3 residues: CASSFLAGSTDTQYF. For the CDR3, the DNA is TGTGCCAGCAGTTTTTTAGCGGGAAGCACAGATACGCAGTATTTT.

In its sample, this clone is medium-sized. The chain links TRBV7-8 to TRBJ1-1; D might be TRBD1 (5 bases). Trimming shortened V by 6 bases and J by 7 bases, and 21 bases separated the two germline ends. Germline-derived CDR1 and CDR2 are SGHVS and FQNEAQ. The CDR3 runs 15 residues. Written as DNA, the CDR3 is TGTGCCAGCAGTGATTCACAGGTACCGATCCTTGAAGCTTTCTTT. It codes for CASSDSQVPILEAFF.

The CDR3 loop reads CASSSTTINTEAFF. The CDR3 DNA reads TGTGCCAGCTCATCAACCACCATTAACACTGAAGCTTTCTTT. The chain links TRBV18 to TRBJ1-1; no clear D gene. Germline values: CDR1 KGHSH, CDR2 LQKENI. The CDR3 totals 14 residues. With 5 bases removed from V and 2 bases from J, the gap between germline ends came to 12 bases. The full variable domain, in which reference TRBV18 and TRBJ1-1 provide the parts outside the CDR3, is NAGVMQNPRHLVRRRGQEARLRCSPMKGHSHVYWYRQLPEEGLKFMVYLQKENIIDESGMPKERFSAEFPKEGPSILRIQQVVRGDSAAYFCASSSTTINTEAFFGQGTRLTVV.

The rearrangement uses TRBV13 and TRBJ2-2; 7 nucleotides match TRBD2. The germline gives CDR1 PRHDT, CDR2 FYEKMQ (reference sequence). The J segment lost 6 bases and the V segment lost 6 bases, leaving 10 bases of the junction unmatched. CDR3 length equals 15 residues. As DNA, the CDR3 is TGTGCCAGCAGTGGGACTACCACCCCCTCCGGGGAGCTGTTTTTT. Protein: CASSGTTTPSGELFF.

V and J are TRBV6-6 and TRBJ1-5, with D unresolved. Germline values: CDR1 MNHNY, CDR2 SVGAGI (reference sequence). Trimming left V 2 bases short and J 3 bases short, with 8 bases between. The CDR3 length is 14 residues. As DNA, the CDR3 is TGTGCCAGCAGTTACAGGGCTTACAATCAGCCCCAGCATTTT. This gives the protein CASSYRAYNQPQHF.

The V call is TRBV6-5, the J call TRBJ1-1, with D perhaps TRBD1 (5 bases). Germline-derived CDR1 and CDR2 are MNHEY and SVGAGI. Trimming left V 5 bases short and J 4 bases short, with 11 bases between. The CDR3 spans 13 residues. The CDR3 DNA reads as TGTGCCAGCAGTGGGGGAGGGGCCACTGAAGCTTTCTTT. Amino acid sequence: CASSGGGATEAFF.

The chain couples TRBV21-1 to TRBJ1-1; the D call in the table, TRBD1, was not verified against the DNA. TRBV21-1 is marked as a pseudogene. CDR3 length: 16 amino acids. The chain's CDR3 is CASSVRDRQARTEAFF. The CDR3 nucleotides read TGTGCCAGCAGCGTTCGGGACAGGCAAGCTCGTACTGAAGCTTTCTTT.

The chain uses TRBV2 and TRBJ2-6, with 9 bases fitting TRBD1. Unmatched junction bases numbered 3, after V lost 10 bases and J lost 2 bases. Looked up from germline, CDR1 is SNHLY and CDR2 is FYNNEI. CDR3 length: 14 amino acids. CDR3 residues: CATRQGAGANVLTF. The CDR3 DNA follows: TGTGCCACTCGACAGGGGGCTGGGGCCAACGTCCTGACTTTC.

This rearrangement joins TRBV20-1 to TRBJ2-7; D not certain. The CDR3 length is 11 residues. Germline V CDR1 and CDR2: DFQATT, SNEGSKA (reference sequence). With 0 bases removed from V and 5 bases from J, the gap between germline ends came to 5 bases. The CDR3 nucleotides read TGCAGTGCTAGAGATTTGCACGAGCAGTACTTC. Residues: CSARDLHEQYF.